The 21 T cell receptor beta chains below were found in one sample sequenced in a study of cytomegalovirus exposure and HLA in healthy donors. Vbeta (60) and Jbeta (13) primers were used in the PCR. Generated by immunoSEQ multiplex PCR, the TCRdb table keeps only in-frame clones and is missing some. The table lists 200,000 or so clones, more than 70% of them singletons. The sequenced material came from PBMCs. All receptors derive from a boy younger than 18 in good health and CMV-seronegative.

This chain links TRBV7-8 with TRBJ2-1, with D possibly being TRBD2 (5 bases). Germline CDR1 SGHVS, CDR2 FQNEAQ. The CDR3 length is 13 residues. Between the trimmed V and J ends, which lost 2 bases and 9 bases, there was a span of 11 bases. CDR3 loop: CASSLNIAFEQFF. DNA of the CDR3: TGTGCCAGCAGCTTAAATATAGCGTTTGAGCAGTTCTTC.

The chain employs TRBV5-1 and TRBJ2-3; 8 nucleotides align to TRBD1. V was pared by 4 bases and J by 3 bases, with 13 bases of the junction left unmatched. Germline V gives CDR1 SGHRS, CDR2 YFSETQ. The CDR3 runs 17 residues. The CDR3 DNA is TGCGCCAGCAGCGAGGCCCCTTTCGGACAGGGAACAGATACGCAGTATTTT. It specifies CASSEAPFGQGTDTQYF.

This clone was counted a single time. The CDR3 DNA follows: TGTGCCACCAGCAGAACGGCCGGGACAGGGGGCGACGAGCAGTACTTC. This codes for CATSRTAGTGGDEQYF. V gene TRBV15 combines with J gene TRBJ2-5, with 12 bases lining up with TRBD1. The end of the DNA is better explained by TRBJ2-7, so the J call may be wrong. Germline V lookup: CDR1 LNHNV, CDR2 YYDKDF (reference sequence). The CDR3 has 16 residues.

The genes are TRBV5-6 and TRBJ1-1; 7 bases line up with TRBD1. Germline V gene lookup returns CDR1 SGHDT and CDR2 YYEEEE. This CDR3 is 17 amino acids long. The V and J ends lost 4 bases and 0 bases, in that order; junction bases with no gene match: 12. The CDR3 reads CASSADRRGLMNTEAFF. The CDR3 DNA reads as TGTGCCAGCAGCGCGGACAGGAGGGGCCTTATGAACACTGAAGCTTTCTTT.

The chain recombines TRBV7-8 with TRBJ2-7, with D uncertain. The CDR3 has 15 amino acids. V lost 1 base and J 0 bases, leaving 10 bases between the germline ends. From germline, CDR1 is SGHVS and CDR2 FQNEAQ. This CDR3 is CASSLEVWSSYEQYF. CDR3 in DNA: TGTGCCAGCAGCTTAGAGGTCTGGAGCTCCTACGAGCAGTACTTC.

This clone was found a few times. V and J are TRBV6-1 and TRBJ2-5; no definite D call. Trimming removed 0 bases from V and 1 base from J, with 6 bases in between. Germline V CDR1 and CDR2: MNHNS, SASEGT. The CDR3 consists of 14 residues. The DNA of the CDR3 is TGTGCCAGCAGTGAAGCGAGACTCCAAGAGACCCAGTACTTC. Translated, it gives CASSEARLQETQYF.

The rearrangement uses TRBV6-6 and TRBJ2-2, with 8 bases fitting TRBD2. This CDR3 region has 16 residues. Per the germline V gene, CDR1 is MNHNY and CDR2 is SVGAGI (reference sequence). After removal of 2 bases from V and 1 base from J, the junction contained 3 bases not matched to a gene. CDR3 sequence: CASSYRGGLNTGELFF. The CDR3 nucleotides read TGTGCCAGCAGTTACCGCGGGGGGCTGAACACCGGGGAGCTGTTTTTT.

The chain couples TRBV19 to TRBJ1-2; 7 positions match TRBD1. CDR3 length: 13 amino acids. V lost 7 bases, J lost 2 bases, and 4 bases stayed unmatched. CDR1 LNHDA and CDR2 SQIVND come from the germline V gene (reference sequence). The CDR3, as DNA: TGTGCCAGTACTTTGGGACAGAACTATGGCTACACCTTC. Protein product: CASTLGQNYGYTF.

The chain carries TRBV20-1 and TRBJ1-4, with TRBD1 matching over 7 bases. Trimming removed 6 bases from V and 16 bases from J; junction bases left unmatched: 5. Per the germline V gene, CDR1 is DFQATT and CDR2 is SNEGSKA (reference sequence). This CDR3 is 9 amino acids long. This CDR3 reads CSAAGTAFF. CDR3 DNA: TGCAGTGCAGCCGGGACAGCGTTTTTT.

This clone was seen only once. V is TRBV28 and J is TRBJ1-5; D perhaps matches TRBD1 (6 bases). The CDR3 totals 15 residues. The ends were cut back, 5 bases at V and 1 base at J, with 12 bases in the middle. CDR1 is MDHEN and CDR2 is SYDVKM in the germline V gene. CDR3 nucleotides: TGTGCCAGCAGTCCAGGGGCCTGGAGCAATCAGCCCCAGCATTTT. This gives the protein CASSPGAWSNQPQHF.

The CDR3 reads CAWSLGQGASPQHF. DNA for the CDR3: TGTGCCTGGAGTCTAGGACAAGGGGCATCGCCCCAGCATTTT. This rearrangement joins TRBV30 to TRBJ1-5, with D possibly being TRBD1 (5 bases). Germline assignment: CDR1 GTSNPN and CDR2 SVGIG (reference sequence). V lost 2 bases and J 9 bases, leaving 17 bases between the germline ends. The CDR3 extends over 14 amino acids.

V usage is TRBV30 and J usage is TRBJ2-7; D ambiguous. The CDR3 runs to 15 residues. The V end was cut by 0 bases, the J end by 6 bases, with 18 bases between. In germline, CDR1 is GTSNPN, CDR2 SVGIG (reference sequence). CDR3 sequence: CAWSVFASPKAEQYF. In nucleotides, the CDR3 is TGTGCCTGGAGTGTATTTGCAAGCCCAAAAGCCGAGCAGTACTTC.

This chain uses TRBV10-2 with TRBJ2-7; possibly TRBD2 for D (5 bases). Trimming removed 4 bases from V and 11 bases from J, with 15 bases in between. Germline V gene lookup returns CDR1 WSHSY and CDR2 SAAADI. The CDR3 length is 12 residues. This chain's CDR3 is CASSVEGDTKYF. The DNA for the CDR3 is TGCGCCAGCAGTGTAGAGGGAGACACGAAGTACTTC.

This sequence joins TRBV4-3 and TRBJ1-2; tentative D call: TRBD1 (6 bases). V was clipped by 0 bases and J by 2 bases, with 7 bases between them. CDR3 length: 14 residues. CDR1 LGHNA and CDR2 YSLEER come from the germline V gene. The CDR3 DNA follows: TGCGCCAGCAGCCAAGATCAGGGGAACTATGGCTACACCTTC. Translating it yields CASSQDQGNYGYTF.

The CDR3 sequence: CAWSVRQGVRAFF. The CDR3, as DNA: TGTGCCTGGAGTGTACGGCAGGGGGTCAGAGCTTTCTTT. V is TRBV30 and J is TRBJ1-1; TRBD1 matches 7 bases. Trimming cost V 0 bases and J 10 bases; bases outside gene matches: 8. CDR1 GTSNPN and CDR2 SVGIG come from the germline V gene (reference sequence). The CDR3 spans 13 residues. Full variable domain (missing parts from reference TRBV30 and TRBJ1-1): SQTIHQWPATLVQPVGSPLSLECTVEGTSNPNLYWYRQAAGRGLQLLFYSVGIGQISSEVPQNLSASRPQDRQFILSSKKLLLSDSGFYLCAWSVRQGVRAFFGQGTRLTVV.

This chain uses TRBV6-5 with TRBJ1-2; D is undetermined. In germline, CDR1 is MNHEY, CDR2 SVGAGI. Trimming took off 2 bases at V and 4 bases at J, with 8 bases between the two ends. This CDR3 has 13 residues. The CDR3 nucleotides read TGTGCCAGCAGTTACAGGAACAGCTATGGCTACACCTTC. Translation: CASSYRNSYGYTF.

The rearrangement joins TRBV19 to TRBJ1-2, with D tentatively TRBD1 (6 bases). The CDR3 sequence is 12 residues long. The V end lost 3 bases, the J end lost 5 bases, and 7 bases lay between the germline ends. The V gene's germline CDR1 is LNHDA and CDR2 SQIVND (reference sequence). The CDR3 bases are TGTGCCAGTAGTATTACAGGGTATGGCTACACCTTC. Its protein is CASSITGYGYTF. The whole variable domain, remainder taken from reference TRBV19 and TRBJ1-2, is DGGITQSPKYLFRKEGQNVTLSCEQNLNHDAMYWYRQDPGQGLRLIYYSQIVNDFQKGDIAEGYSVSREKKESFPLTVTSAQKNPTAFYLCASSITGYGYTFGSGTRLTVV.

V gene TRBV6-5 combines with J gene TRBJ2-1; no clear D gene. Trimming stripped 4 bases from V and 5 bases from J, with 3 bases between. The CDR3 has 11 amino acids. Germline loops: CDR1 MNHEY, CDR2 SVGAGI. The CDR3 sequence is CASSFNNEQFF. The CDR3 DNA follows: TGTGCCAGCAGTTTTAACAATGAGCAGTTCTTC.

J is TRBJ2-7 and V is TRBV21-1; the table's D call, TRBD1, has no DNA check behind it. TRBV21-1 is marked as a pseudogene. The CDR3 is 15 amino acids. CDR3 sequence reads: CASRPPGTGAYEQYF. CDR3 nucleotide sequence: TGTGCCAGCAGGCCCCCCGGGACAGGGGCCTACGAGCAGTACTTC.

J is TRBJ2-3 and V is TRBV6-5; D perhaps matches TRBD2 (6 bases). Looked up from germline, CDR1 is MNHEY and CDR2 is SVGAGI. This CDR3 has 13 amino acids. V was trimmed by 6 bases and J by 5 bases, leaving 12 bases between them. The CDR3 nucleotides are TGTGCCAGCAGGGGGGGTGGACGAGATACGCAGTATTTT. This encodes CASRGGGRDTQYF.

The CDR3 nucleotides are TGTGCCAGCAGTCAAAATCGGGGGGAGCAGGGAAACTATGGCTACACCTTC. It yields the protein CASSQNRGEQGNYGYTF. The chain couples TRBV25-1 to TRBJ1-2; maybe TRBD1 (5 bases). The germline CDR1 and CDR2 sequences are MGHDK and SYGVNS. V lost 5 bases and J lost 2, with 21 bases in between. The CDR3 is 17 amino acids.